This T cell receptor (beta chain) comes out of a study of blood T cells in healthy people across ages. The sample holds a few counts of this clonotype. The antigen is undetermined. Alongside a J-beta primer mix, a sample-barcoded 5' primer served in a second PCR lasting roughly 7 to 12 cycles. Via MiXCR, TCRdb re-called the 5' RACE reads, giving one row per CDR3 protein. Of 450,000 to 600,000 distinct CDR3 sequences in the sample, around a quarter were seen once. Study-wide findings and caveats: Donor CMV infection status was unknown, possibly confounding age-related changes in expanded clonotypes.

From germline, CDR1 is SNHLY and CDR2 FYNNEI. V lost 3 bases and J lost 1; bases outside the gene matches: 8. The CDR3 runs 16 residues. The sample was also linked to a second study, of T cells of mothers and their children.

The sequenced sample was blood. The rearrangement joins TRBV2 to TRBJ1-2, with 7 bases fitting TRBD1. The TCR comes from a boy between 2 and 10 years old in good health. The CDR3 sequence: CASSDAWTGDNYGYTF. As DNA, the CDR3 is TGTGCCAGCAGTGATGCTTGGACAGGTGATAACTATGGCTACACCTTC.